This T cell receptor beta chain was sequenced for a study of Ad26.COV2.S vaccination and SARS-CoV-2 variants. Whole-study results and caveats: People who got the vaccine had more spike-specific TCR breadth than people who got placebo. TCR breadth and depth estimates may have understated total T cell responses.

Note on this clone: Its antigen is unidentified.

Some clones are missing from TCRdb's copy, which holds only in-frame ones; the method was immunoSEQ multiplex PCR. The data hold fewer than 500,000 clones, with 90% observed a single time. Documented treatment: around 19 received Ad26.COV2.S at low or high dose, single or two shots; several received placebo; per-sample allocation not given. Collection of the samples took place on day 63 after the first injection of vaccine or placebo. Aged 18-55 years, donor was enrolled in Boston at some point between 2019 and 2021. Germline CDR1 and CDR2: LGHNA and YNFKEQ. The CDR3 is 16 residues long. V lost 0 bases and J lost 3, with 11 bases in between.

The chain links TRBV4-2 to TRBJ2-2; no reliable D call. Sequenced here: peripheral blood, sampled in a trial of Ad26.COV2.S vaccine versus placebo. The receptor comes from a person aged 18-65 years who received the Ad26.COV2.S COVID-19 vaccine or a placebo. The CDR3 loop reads CASSQDYRQYTGELFF. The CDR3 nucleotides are TGTGCCAGCAGCCAAGATTATAGACAATACACCGGGGAGCTGTTTTTT.